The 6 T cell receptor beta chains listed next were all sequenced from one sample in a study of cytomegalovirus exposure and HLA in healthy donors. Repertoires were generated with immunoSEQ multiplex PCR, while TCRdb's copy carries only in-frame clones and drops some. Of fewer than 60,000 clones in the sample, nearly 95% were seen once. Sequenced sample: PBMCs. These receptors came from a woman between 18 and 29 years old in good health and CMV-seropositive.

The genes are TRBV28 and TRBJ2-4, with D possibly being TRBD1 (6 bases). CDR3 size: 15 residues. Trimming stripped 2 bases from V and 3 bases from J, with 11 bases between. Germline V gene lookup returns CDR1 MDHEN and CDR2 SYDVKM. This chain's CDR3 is CASSLQGLGKNIQYF. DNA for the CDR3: TGTGCCAGCAGTTTACAGGGGTTAGGCAAAAACATTCAGTACTTC.

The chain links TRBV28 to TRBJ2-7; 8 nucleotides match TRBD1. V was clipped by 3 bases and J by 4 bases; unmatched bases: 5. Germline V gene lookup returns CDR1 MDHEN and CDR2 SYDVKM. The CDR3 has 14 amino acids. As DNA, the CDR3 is TGTGCCAGCAGTTTGCAGGGGGCGAAATACGAGCAGTACTTC. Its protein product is CASSLQGAKYEQYF.

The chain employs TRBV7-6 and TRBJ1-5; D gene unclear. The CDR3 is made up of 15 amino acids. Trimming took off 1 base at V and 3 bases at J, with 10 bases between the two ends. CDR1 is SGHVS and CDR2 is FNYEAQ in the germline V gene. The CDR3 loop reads CASSLEADFNQPQHF. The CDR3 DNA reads TGTGCCAGCAGCTTAGAGGCGGATTTCAATCAGCCCCAGCATTTT.

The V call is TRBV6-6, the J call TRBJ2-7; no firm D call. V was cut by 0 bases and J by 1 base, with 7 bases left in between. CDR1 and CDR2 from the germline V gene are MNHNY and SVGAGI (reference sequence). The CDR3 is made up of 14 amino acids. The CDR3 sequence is CASSYSASSYEQYF. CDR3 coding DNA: TGTGCCAGCAGTTACTCGGCAAGTTCCTACGAGCAGTACTTC.

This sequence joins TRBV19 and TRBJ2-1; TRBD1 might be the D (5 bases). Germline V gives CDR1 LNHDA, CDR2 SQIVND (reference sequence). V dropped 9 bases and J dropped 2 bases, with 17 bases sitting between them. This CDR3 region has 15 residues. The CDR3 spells CASGLQATTYNEQFF. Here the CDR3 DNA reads TGTGCCAGCGGATTACAGGCCACTACCTACAATGAGCAGTTCTTC.

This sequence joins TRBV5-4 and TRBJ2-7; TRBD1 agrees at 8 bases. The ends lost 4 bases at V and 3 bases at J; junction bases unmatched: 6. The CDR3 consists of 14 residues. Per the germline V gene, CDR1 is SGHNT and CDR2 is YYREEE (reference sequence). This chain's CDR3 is CASSRPGQGYEQYF. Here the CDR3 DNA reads TGTGCCAGCAGCCGCCCCGGACAGGGCTACGAGCAGTACTTC.